The 10 T cell receptor beta chains presented below share a single source sample, sequenced in a study of CD8 T cells in Susac syndrome (dated by TCRdb to 2018 to 2020). The library was made by the immunoSEQ multiplex PCR assay. RNA was extracted using the RNeasy kit, and 0.5 to 1 microgram was reverse transcribed with random hexamers. The public reads were quality trimmed at Q25 with fastp and then assembled into clones with MiXCR by TCRdb, keeping productive beta chains. Merged by CDR3 protein, the rows form single entries marked with the most common genes and DNA. The sample includes about 400,000 distinct CDR3 sequences, with approximately 85% observed a single time. 0.09% to 0.15% of the sample belongs to the ten largest clones. Sequenced input: CD8+ T cells from PBMCs. Every receptor here comes from a human donor with multiple sclerosis.

V gene TRBV30 combines with J gene TRBJ1-1; 7 nucleotides align to TRBD1. The V gene's germline CDR1 is GTSNPN and CDR2 SVGIG (reference sequence). The CDR3 length is 12 residues. The V gene end was trimmed by 8 bases and the J gene end by 4 bases; junction bases not matched to a gene: 7. CDR3 coding DNA: TGTGCCACCCGACAGGGTATCACTGAAGCTTTCTTT. Protein product: CATRQGITEAFF.

V and J are TRBV18 and TRBJ2-1; no definite D call. Germline V gives CDR1 KGHSH, CDR2 LQKENI. Trimming took 3 bases from V and 0 from J, leaving 9 bases between them. The CDR3 is 15 residues long. The CDR3 nucleotides read TGTGCCAGCTCACCGGTCGGTCTCTCCTACAATGAGCAGTTCTTC. It is translated as CASSPVGLSYNEQFF.

V gene TRBV5-6 combines with J gene TRBJ2-3; D gene unclear. The CDR3 loop spans 14 amino acids. Trimming removed 2 bases from V and 3 bases from J, with 10 bases in between. Germline V lookup: CDR1 SGHDT, CDR2 YYEEEE. DNA of the CDR3: TGTGCCAGCAGCTTAACTTGGGTTACAGATACGCAGTATTTT. It encodes CASSLTWVTDTQYF.

The chain has TRBV6-1 and TRBJ2-7; a possible D gene is TRBD1 (5 bases). The CDR3 has 15 residues. The germline V and J ends were trimmed by 0 bases and 0 bases, with 9 bases remaining between them. Germline V gene sequence: CDR1 MNHNS, CDR2 SASEGT. The DNA for the CDR3 is TGTGCCAGCAGTGAAGCTGACAGTAGCTCCTACGAGCAGTACTTC. Its translation is CASSEADSSSYEQYF.

This chain uses TRBV12-3 or TRBV12-4 with TRBJ2-3; possibly TRBD2 for D (5 bases). The CDR3 is 13 amino acids. The ends were cut back, 3 bases at V and 9 bases at J, with 13 bases in the middle. CDR3 nucleotides: TGTGCCAGCAGTTTTCAAGAGGGCCCCACGCAGTATTTT. This codes for CASSFQEGPTQYF.

This chain connects TRBV25-1 to TRBJ1-1, with 8 bases lining up with TRBD1. The junction had 15 bases not matched to a gene; V was cut back by 3 bases and J by 3 bases. The CDR3 loop spans 18 amino acids. Germline lookup yields CDR1 MGHDK and CDR2 SYGVNS. The CDR3 DNA reads TGTGCCAGCAGTGATCATACGACAGGGGAGAGGTGGGACACTGAAGCTTTCTTT. Its protein product is CASSDHTTGERWDTEAFF.

This chain joins TRBV13 and TRBJ1-5; D is unresolved. Per the germline V gene, CDR1 is PRHDT and CDR2 is FYEKMQ (reference sequence). The CDR3 length is 19 residues. Trimming removed 0 bases at V and 0 bases at J, with 18 bases between. The CDR3 nucleotides read TGTGCCAGCAGCTTAGGCGGAGGCGCCGCGGGGTATAGCAATCAGCCCCAGCATTTT. Translating it yields CASSLGGGAAGYSNQPQHF.

The chain carries TRBV5-4 and TRBJ2-7, with 14 bases that match TRBD2. The J segment lost 4 bases and the V segment lost 4 bases, leaving 10 bases of the junction unmatched. The CDR3 length is 17 residues. Germline V gene sequence: CDR1 SGHNT, CDR2 YYREEE (reference sequence). CDR3 in amino acids: CASSVPGLAGVIYEQYF. The CDR3 bases are TGTGCCAGCAGCGTCCCGGGACTAGCGGGAGTAATTTACGAGCAGTACTTC.

The gene calls are TRBV7-9 and TRBJ1-1; D gene uncertain. The V end lost 4 bases, the J end lost 3 bases, and 15 bases lay between the germline ends. CDR3 length equals 15 residues. Germline V gene lookup returns CDR1 SEHNR and CDR2 FQNEAQ (reference sequence). CDR3 residues: CASSSSGRPDTEAFF. The CDR3 DNA sequence: TGTGCCAGCAGCTCGAGTGGGAGGCCGGACACTGAAGCTTTCTTT.

V gene TRBV20-1 combines with J gene TRBJ2-7, with TRBD2 identical over 8 bases. The CDR3 consists of 15 residues. V lost 3 bases and J lost 1; bases outside the gene matches: 8. CDR1 DFQATT and CDR2 SNEGSKA come from the germline V gene (reference sequence). CDR3 coding DNA: TGCAGTGCTAGGGTACTAGCGGCTGATTCCTACGAGCAGTACTTC. Translated, it gives CSARVLAADSYEQYF.